These T cell receptor beta chains were read from a single sample in a study of blood T cell repertoires in COVID-19. The method was immunoSEQ multiplex PCR; TCRdb's version includes in-frame clones alone and lacks a portion of them. This repertoire shows about 180,000 clones, roughly 87% found once; its top ten account for about 1.4%. Sequenced input: peripheral blood. The receptors derive from a woman aged 45-60 years with acute or convalescent COVID-19. The conserved cysteine and the conserved F or W are not part of the CDR3 here.

v_gene: TRBV7-8; CDR3aa: ASSLDFQETQY
v_gene: TRBV6-1; CDR3aa: ASSEAAGVYYGYT
v_gene: TRBV7-9; CDR3aa: ASSSTGGTADTQY
v_gene: TRBV30; CDR3aa: AWSPQGYNSPLH
v_gene: TRBV18; CDR3aa: ASSPLLRRGVQTGELF
v_gene: TRBV28; CDR3aa: ASSLPRTIEQF
v_gene: TRBV7-9; CDR3aa: ASTAGRGDYNEQF
v_gene: TRBV6-5; CDR3aa: ASKRTGDAGYT
v_gene: TRBV5-1; CDR3aa: ASSSGGTQGPDTQY
v_gene: TRBV10-2; CDR3aa: ASSLKGLDGYT
v_gene: TRBV12-3/TRBV12-4; CDR3aa: ASSSTGLEQY
v_gene: TRBV5-5; CDR3aa: ASSFFGSASYEQY
v_gene: TRBV5-4; CDR3aa: ASSLQGLGEKLF
v_gene: TRBV5-4; CDR3aa: ASSPGSGSWDEQF
v_gene: TRBV27; CDR3aa: ASSFRGGPPKNIQY
v_gene: TRBV9; CDR3aa: ASSVGDRSIYEQY
v_gene: TRBV7-6; CDR3aa: ASSSNPGQGSYGYT
v_gene: TRBV7-3; CDR3aa: ASSLLAAPYNEQF
v_gene: TRBV9; CDR3aa: ASSAPGLARVDTQY
v_gene: TRBV9; CDR3aa: ASSVNSGGSAETQY
v_gene: TRBV6-2/TRBV6-3; CDR3aa: ASSYSGSYEQY
v_gene: TRBV12-5; CDR3aa: ASGWGTDTDTQY
v_gene: TRBV5-6; CDR3aa: ASSLRDRDSGEKLF
v_gene: TRBV2; CDR3aa: ASSAQRDYYNEQF
v_gene: TRBV7-2; CDR3aa: ASSSRTGVYSPLH
v_gene: TRBV6-6; CDR3aa: ASSYDRKSSYNEQF
v_gene: TRBV9; CDR3aa: ASSTGQLTNTEAF
v_gene: TRBV5-1; CDR3aa: ASSLNRAVPTYEQY
v_gene: TRBV3-1/TRBV3-2; CDR3aa: ASSQEAYHQPQH
v_gene: TRBV18; CDR3aa: ASSPPDGRASGTQY
v_gene: TRBV5-5; CDR3aa: ASSLGTNLNQPQH
v_gene: TRBV27; CDR3aa: ASSSGTSGREQY
v_gene: TRBV14; CDR3aa: ASSQRERVTQY
v_gene: TRBV5-4; CDR3aa: ASNPGGGVSYEQY